This T cell receptor (beta chain) was documented in a study of tissue T cells after allogeneic stem cell transplantation. Study context: Patients with graft-versus-host disease had grafts: four unmodified, three CD34-selected and T-cell-depleted. Study outcomes and limitations: Within patients, tissue anatomy strongly shaped TCR repertoire composition.

Steroid-refractory graft-versus-host disease after allogeneic hematopoietic cell transplant qualified adults for prospective research-autopsy enrollment. Autopsy tissues spanned esophagus to rectum, liver, skin, and lymphoid organs including spleen. The CDR3 covers 15 residues. Germline lookup yields CDR1 MNHEY and CDR2 SMNVEV (reference sequence). Concerning this clone itself: What it recognizes is unknown. A read error may account for a junction end that differs from germline.

Here immunoSEQ multiplex PCR was the method, and the copy in TCRdb shows in-frame clones only, minus some. Here the sample spans about 1,400 clones, around 81% being singletons. This TCR was sampled from a male patient aged 35-75 years with steroid-refractory graft-versus-host disease after an allogeneic stem cell transplant. Some of the T cells might come from the graft donor. J is TRBJ1-1 and V is TRBV27, with a tentative D call TRBD1 (5 bases). The sequencing used spleen tissue, collected at autopsy. CDR3 sequence reads: CVSSSVVGTYTEAFF. Here the CDR3 DNA reads TGTGTCAGCAGCTCCGTAGTAGGGACCTACACTGAAGCTTTCTTT.